A selection of T cell receptor beta chains follows, all from one sample in a study of blood T cell repertoires in COVID-19. Here immunoSEQ multiplex PCR was the method, and the copy in TCRdb shows in-frame clones only, minus some. The profile shows a few hundred thousand clones, about 82% of them singletons. The source material was peripheral blood. These TCRs come from a human donor in a cohort sampled during active COVID-19. Each CDR3 is given with its conserved first and last residue. A D gene is named only where the DNA matches it firmly. Size is omitted from some rows. Given values are once, few, many or a class for expanded clones.

size | J | V | D | length | CDR3 | DNA
NA | TRBJ2-2 | TRBV25-1 | TRBD2 | 17 | CASSDRLSGGRSGELFF | TGTGCCAGCAGTGATAGACTCAGCGGGGGGCGGTCCGGGGAGCTGTTTTTT
NA | TRBJ1-1 | TRBV6-5 | NA | 11 | CASLTGSEAFF | TGTGCCAGCCTTACGGGGAGTGAAGCTTTCTTT
few | TRBJ1-4 | TRBV6-1 | NA | 15 | CASSEGGGMSEKLFF | TGTGCCAGCAGTGAAGGGGGAGGGATGAGTGAAAAACTGTTTTTT
NA | TRBJ1-2 | TRBV7-8 | TRBD1 | 14 | CASSLRTGVDGYTF | TGTGCCAGCAGCTTACGAACAGGGGTGGATGGCTACACCTTC
NA | TRBJ1-1 | TRBV2 | TRBD1 | 18 | CASGVVLGTAIMNTEAFF | TGTGCCAGCGGGGTCGTTTTAGGGACAGCGATCATGAACACTGAAGCTTTCTTT
NA | TRBJ1-5 | TRBV27 | NA | 15 | CASKIQGIGNQPQHF | TGTGCCAGCAAAATTCAGGGGATTGGCAATCAGCCCCAGCATTTT
NA | TRBJ1-1 | TRBV3-1/TRBV3-2 | NA | 14 | CASSQHGGRTEAFF | TGTGCCAGCAGCCAGCACGGGGGTCGGACTGAAGCTTTCTTT
NA | TRBJ2-3 | TRBV6-5 | NA | 15 | CASSYAGARTDTQYF | TGTGCCAGCAGTTATGCGGGGGCGCGCACAGATACGCAGTATTTT
NA | TRBJ2-7 | TRBV19 | NA | 13 | CASSPGAAYEQYF | TGTGCCAGTAGTCCGGGAGCGGCCTACGAGCAGTACTTC
NA | TRBJ1-2 | TRBV2 | NA | 16 | CASTLSFRGLGYGYTF | TGTGCCAGCACCCTCTCCTTCAGGGGCCTAGGCTATGGCTACACCTTC
many | TRBJ1-2 | TRBV20-1 | NA | 11 | CSASPYVGYTF | TGCAGTGCTAGTCCCTATGTGGGCTACACCTTC
NA | TRBJ2-7 | TRBV6-2/TRBV6-3 | TRBD2 | 15 | CASSSWGGGNYEQYF | TGTGCCAGCAGTTCTTGGGGCGGGGGAAACTACGAGCAGTACTTC
NA | TRBJ1-5 | TRBV5-6 | NA | 16 | CASSHGRAALNQPQHF | TGTGCCAGCAGCCACGGGAGGGCAGCCCTCAATCAGCCCCAGCATTTT
NA | TRBJ2-1 | TRBV9 | NA | 13 | CASSVPGYNEQFF | TGTGCCAGCAGCGTTCCAGGGTACAATGAGCAGTTCTTC
NA | TRBJ2-1 | TRBV12-3/TRBV12-4 | TRBD2 | 12 | CASSWGGGEQFF | TGTGCCAGCAGTTGGGGGGGAGGCGAGCAGTTCTTC
NA | TRBJ1-1 | TRBV3-1/TRBV3-2 | NA | 14 | CASSHLGENTEAFF | TGTGCCAGCAGCCACCTGGGCGAGAACACTGAAGCTTTCTTT
NA | TRBJ1-2 | TRBV24-1 | NA | 14 | CATSETPPGSGYTF | TGTGCCACCAGTGAGACCCCCCCAGGTAGTGGCTACACCTTC
NA | TRBJ2-3 | TRBV24-1 | NA | 12 | CATSVGADTQYF | TGTGCCACCAGTGTGGGCGCAGATACGCAGTATTTT
NA | TRBJ1-5 | TRBV10-2 | NA | 14 | CASNPSWGDQPQHF | TGCGCCAGCAACCCTTCTTGGGGGGATCAGCCCCAGCATTTT
NA | TRBJ2-7 | TRBV11-2 | NA | 13 | CASSLDVVYEQYF | TGTGCCAGCAGCTTAGATGTCGTCTACGAGCAGTACTTC
NA | TRBJ2-1 | TRBV9 | TRBD2 | 15 | CASSVGLAGRNEQFF | TGTGCCAGCAGCGTAGGTCTAGCGGGACGGAATGAGCAGTTCTTC
NA | TRBJ2-7 | TRBV6-1 | NA | 14 | CASSDGTPSYEQYF | TGTGCCAGCAGTGACGGGACACCCTCCTACGAGCAGTACTTC
NA | TRBJ2-3 | TRBV5-4 | TRBD2 | 15 | CASSLGGGRADTQYF | TGTGCCAGCAGCTTGGGCGGGGGGCGTGCAGATACGCAGTATTTT
NA | TRBJ1-2 | TRBV20-1 | NA | 13 | CSASGGASYGYTF | TGCAGTGCTAGTGGCGGGGCCAGTTATGGCTACACCTTC
NA | TRBJ2-7 | TRBV5-1 | TRBD1 | 16 | CASSLPTGALSYEQYF | TGCGCCAGCAGCTTACCGACAGGGGCCCTCTCCTACGAGCAGTACTTC
NA | TRBJ1-1 | TRBV2 | TRBD1 | 13 | CARGTAANTEAFF | TGTGCCAGGGGGACAGCCGCCAACACTGAAGCTTTCTTT
NA | TRBJ1-2 | TRBV7-9 | NA | 14 | CASSPAADSWGYTF | TGTGCCAGCAGCCCGGCCGCCGACTCGTGGGGCTACACCTTC
once | TRBJ2-7 | TRBV18 | TRBD2 | 15 | CASSPPGAGGGEQYF | TGTGCCAGCTCACCTCCCGGGGCGGGGGGCGGCGAGCAGTACTTC
NA | TRBJ2-5 | TRBV6-2/TRBV6-3 | NA | 14 | CASSYLRGGETQYF | TGTGCCAGCAGTTACTTAAGGGGTGGAGAGACCCAGTACTTC
NA | TRBJ2-2 | TRBV7-3 | NA | 13 | CASEGSNTGELFF | TGTGCCAGCGAAGGGAGTAACACCGGGGAGCTGTTTTTT
few | TRBJ2-7 | TRBV20-1 | TRBD1 | 17 | CSASRQGLKKISYEQYF | TGCAGTGCTAGTCGACAGGGCCTAAAAAAGATCTCCTACGAGCAGTACTTC
once | TRBJ1-1 | TRBV5-1 | NA | 15 | CASSQQTAMNTEAFF | TGCGCCAGCAGCCAGCAGACAGCAATGAACACTGAAGCTTTCTTT
NA | TRBJ2-1 | TRBV6-5 | TRBD2 | 14 | CASITGLGSLEQFF | TGTGCCAGCATAACGGGACTAGGCTCATTAGAGCAGTTCTTC
NA | TRBJ1-1 | TRBV19 | NA | 13 | CASTNGQNTEAFF | TGTGCCAGTACCAATGGACAGAACACTGAAGCTTTCTTT
NA | TRBJ1-4 | TRBV5-4 | NA | 12 | CASSPREGKLFF | TGTGCCAGCAGCCCCAGGGAGGGGAAACTGTTTTTT
NA | TRBJ2-7 | TRBV29-1 | NA | 12 | CSVEGRNYEQYF | TGCAGCGTTGAAGGCAGAAACTACGAGCAGTACTTC
NA | TRBJ2-1 | TRBV6-5 | NA | 15 | CASSYSASSYNEQFF | TGTGCCAGCAGTTACTCTGCTAGCTCCTACAATGAGCAGTTCTTC
NA | TRBJ2-1 | TRBV13 | TRBD2 | 14 | CASSIRTSDNEQFF | TGTGCCAGCAGCATTCGGACTAGCGACAATGAGCAGTTCTTC
once | TRBJ1-2 | TRBV13 | TRBD1 | 14 | CASSVDRGGYGYTF | TGTGCCAGCAGCGTGGACAGGGGGGGCTATGGCTACACCTTC